The 19 T cell receptor beta chains below all came from one sample that was sequenced in a study of cytomegalovirus exposure and HLA in healthy donors. PCR employed 60 Vbeta and 13 Jbeta primers. Clones were read by immunoSEQ multiplex PCR, and TCRdb kept only the in-frame ones, dropping some. The sample shows 75,000 to 90,000 clones, under 80% of them seen only once. Source material: PBMCs. These receptors came from a male donor in good health and CMV-seropositive.

V gene TRBV10-3 combines with J gene TRBJ1-1; D remains unclear. Per the germline V gene, CDR1 is ENHRY and CDR2 is SYGVKD. Between the trimmed V and J ends, which lost 2 bases and 11 bases, there was a span of 12 bases. The length of the CDR3 is 12 residues. This CDR3 reads CAISERVDLAFF. CDR3 nucleotide sequence: TGTGCCATCAGTGAGCGGGTTGATTTGGCTTTCTTT.

J is TRBJ2-7 and V is TRBV5-4, with 9 bases identical to TRBD1. Germline CDR1 is SGHNT and CDR2 is YYREEE (reference sequence). The CDR3 contains 15 residues. V was pared by 3 bases and J by 6 bases, with 10 bases of the junction left unmatched. The DNA for the CDR3 is TGTGCCAGCAGCTGGGACAGGGCCTCAAAATGCGAGCAGTACTTC. Encoded protein: CASSWDRASKCEQYF. The full variable domain, with the rest looked up from reference TRBV5-4 and TRBJ2-7, is ETGVTQSPTHLIKTRGQQVTLRCSSQSGHNTVSWYQQALGQGPQFIFQYYREEENGRGNFPPRFSGLQFPNYSSELNVNALELDDSALYLCASSWDRASKCEQYFGPGTRLTVT.

In its sample, this clone was seen a few times. One end of the junction fails to match germline, which may point to a read error. This sample also contains other DNA sequences that code for the same CDR3. CDR3 loop: CSSRLAAYEQYF. As DNA, the CDR3 is TGTTCCAGCAGGCTGGCGGCCTACGAGCAGTACTTC. The chain links TRBV27 to TRBJ2-7, with D uncertain. The V gene's germline CDR1 is MNHEY and CDR2 SMNVEV (reference sequence). The CDR3 has 12 amino acids.

The rearrangement uses TRBV6-1 and TRBJ1-1; a weak D match, TRBD1 (6 bases). Trimming removed 6 bases at V and 1 base at J, with 15 bases between. CDR1 and CDR2 (germline): MNHNS, SASEGT. CDR3 size: 15 residues. The CDR3 DNA is TGTGCCAGCAGCCCCGGGACATCCCAGAACACTGAAGCTTTCTTT. Its protein is CASSPGTSQNTEAFF.

The V and J genes are TRBV6-5 and TRBJ2-7; 8 bases align to TRBD1. V lost 2 bases, J lost 2 bases, and 2 bases stayed unmatched. The germline CDR1 and CDR2 sequences are MNHEY and SVGAGI. The CDR3 loop spans 14 amino acids. The CDR3 is CASSYQGATYEQYF. Written as DNA, the CDR3 is TGTGCCAGCAGTTACCAGGGGGCCACCTACGAGCAGTACTTC.

The chain combines TRBV7-6 with TRBJ2-5; the D gene is possibly TRBD2 (6 bases). The ends were cut back, 5 bases at V and 4 bases at J, with 23 bases in the middle. This CDR3 has 17 amino acids. Germline V gene data show CDR1 as SGHVS and CDR2 as FNYEAQ. The CDR3 bases are TGTGCCAGCAGCCTAAACTGGGAGGCGGATGGGTTAGAGACCCAGTACTTC. Encoded protein: CASSLNWEADGLETQYF.

The V gene is TRBV30, the J gene TRBJ1-4; 9 nucleotides align to TRBD1. This CDR3 is built from 14 residues. Germline CDR1 reads GTSNPN; CDR2 reads SVGIG (reference sequence). V lost 1 base, J lost 5 bases, and 2 bases stayed unmatched. The CDR3 sequence is CAWSGGTGNEKLFF. Written as DNA, the CDR3 is TGTGCCTGGAGTGGCGGGACAGGGAATGAAAAACTGTTTTTT.

The chain couples TRBV6-1 to TRBJ1-4; D gene unclear. From germline, CDR1 is MNHNS and CDR2 SASEGT. The CDR3 runs to 12 residues. V lost 6 bases to trimming and J lost 8 bases, with 10 bases between them. CDR3 sequence (DNA): TGTGCCAGCAGGGAAACTCTAGAAAAACTGTTTTTT. It codes for CASRETLEKLFF.

The genes are TRBV28 and TRBJ2-5; TRBD1 matches at 7 bases. The J segment lost 4 bases and the V segment lost 3 bases, leaving 11 bases of the junction unmatched. This CDR3 spans 16 amino acids. Germline CDR1 MDHEN, CDR2 SYDVKM. CDR3 sequence reads: CASSFDRGLPLETQYF. The CDR3 nucleotides are TGTGCCAGCAGTTTTGATAGGGGGCTCCCTTTAGAGACCCAGTACTTC.

The V call is TRBV7-2, the J call TRBJ2-7, with 7 bases that match TRBD1. The V gene's germline CDR1 is SGHTA and CDR2 FQGNSA. V gave up 3 bases and J gave up 4 bases; unmatched junction bases: 6. The CDR3 contains 14 residues. The CDR3 DNA is TGTGCCAGCAGCTTTATAGGGACAGTATACGAGCAGTACTTC. Translated, it gives CASSFIGTVYEQYF.

J is TRBJ2-3 and V is TRBV13; 12 nucleotides match TRBD2. Germline assignment: CDR1 PRHDT and CDR2 FYEKMQ (reference sequence). The V and J ends lost 4 bases and 5 bases, in that order; junction bases with no gene match: 4. This CDR3 has 15 residues. The CDR3 coding sequence is TGTGCCAGCAGCTCGCGGACTAGCGGGGAAGATACGCAGTATTTT. It codes for CASSSRTSGEDTQYF.

The rearrangement joins TRBV5-6 to TRBJ2-5; no clear D. Germline values: CDR1 SGHDT, CDR2 YYEEEE. Trimming removed 0 bases from V and 7 bases from J, with 10 bases in between. The CDR3 covers 13 residues. The DNA of the CDR3 is TGTGCCAGCAGCTTGGGTCAGGAAATGACCCAGTACTTC. The encoded protein is CASSLGQEMTQYF.

This CDR3 is CASSLQGLDKTQYF. The CDR3 DNA sequence: TGTGCCAGCAGCTTACAGGGACTAGACAAGACCCAGTACTTC. The V and J genes are TRBV13 and TRBJ2-5, with 8 bases identical to TRBD2. With V trimmed by 2 bases and J by 6 bases, 5 bases remained unmatched. The CDR3 contains 14 residues. Germline CDR1 and CDR2: PRHDT and FYEKMQ (reference sequence).

This rearrangement joins TRBV5-1 to TRBJ2-2, with 9 nucleotides matching TRBD2. This CDR3 region has 15 residues. Germline values: CDR1 SGHRS, CDR2 YFSETQ. The V segment lost 5 bases and the J segment 5 bases; nucleotides outside the gene matches: 7. The CDR3 loop is CASRMTSGGTGELFF. Written as DNA, the CDR3 is TGCGCCAGCAGGATGACTAGCGGAGGAACCGGGGAGCTGTTTTTT.

This clone was counted only a few times. The J gene is TRBJ1-5, the V gene TRBV5-1, with D perhaps TRBD1 (6 bases). There are 16 residues in the CDR3. The germline gives CDR1 SGHRS, CDR2 YFSETQ. V was trimmed by 4 bases and J by 1 base, leaving 15 bases between them. The CDR3 region is CASSPGIQGSNQPQHF. CDR3 nucleotide sequence: TGCGCCAGCAGCCCAGGTATTCAGGGGAGCAATCAGCCCCAGCATTTT.

This chain connects TRBV5-1 to TRBJ1-4; weak D call: TRBD1 (6 bases). Between the trimmed V and J ends, which lost 0 bases and 3 bases, there was a span of 6 bases. The CDR3 extends over 14 amino acids. In germline, CDR1 is SGHRS, CDR2 YFSETQ. CDR3 in amino acids: CASSLGQANEKLFF. DNA for the CDR3: TGCGCCAGCAGCTTGGGACAGGCTAATGAAAAACTGTTTTTT.

J is TRBJ1-1 and V is TRBV4-2; D is possibly TRBD1 (5 bases). The CDR3 length is 15 residues. Trimming took off 4 bases at V and 3 bases at J, with 15 bases between the two ends. Germline values: CDR1 LGHNA, CDR2 YNFKEQ. The DNA of the CDR3 is TGTGCCAGCAGCCTGTTTGTCGACAGAGACACTGAAGCTTTCTTT. This codes for CASSLFVDRDTEAFF.

The chain joins TRBV6-4 to TRBJ2-1; weak D call: TRBD1 (5 bases). The V end lost 3 bases, the J end lost 8 bases, and 23 bases lay between the germline ends. Per the germline V gene, CDR1 is MRHNA and CDR2 is SNTAGT. The CDR3 length is 17 residues. The CDR3 DNA is TGTGCCAGCAGTGATAGTAGTCAGGGAATGTATAGGCATGAGCAGTTCTTC. This codes for CASSDSSQGMYRHEQFF.

The chain joins TRBV5-6 to TRBJ2-7; 9 bases are shared with TRBD1. The germline V gene has CDR1 SGHDT and CDR2 YYEEEE. There are 13 residues in the CDR3. The trim removed 3 bases at V and 2 bases at J, leaving 0 bases unmatched. The CDR3 sequence: CASSWDRAYEQYF. CDR3 sequence (DNA): TGTGCCAGCAGCTGGGACAGGGCCTACGAGCAGTACTTC.